Described below is a single T cell receptor beta chain sequence and its context. This table comes from immunoSEQ multiplex PCR, and its TCRdb copy is limited to in-frame clones, with some not included. The table has 40,000 to 50,000 clones, approximately 86% seen once. The data stem from a study of OX40 agonist ivuxolimab in advanced cancers. V was cut by 2 bases and J by 7 bases, with 10 bases left in between. The germline V gene encodes CDR1 ENHRY and CDR2 SYGVKD. The CDR3 has 13 residues. This TCR was sampled from an adult with an advanced solid tumor such as melanoma, head and neck, liver or kidney cancer. This chain joins TRBV10-3 and TRBJ2-3; D gene unclear. The sample in question was CD4+ or CD8+ T cells sorted from blood, obtained in a trial of the OX40 agonist ivuxolimab. The CDR3 reads CAISEDPRNTQYF. The DNA of the CDR3 is TGTGCCATCAGTGAGGACCCTAGGAATACGCAGTATTTT.